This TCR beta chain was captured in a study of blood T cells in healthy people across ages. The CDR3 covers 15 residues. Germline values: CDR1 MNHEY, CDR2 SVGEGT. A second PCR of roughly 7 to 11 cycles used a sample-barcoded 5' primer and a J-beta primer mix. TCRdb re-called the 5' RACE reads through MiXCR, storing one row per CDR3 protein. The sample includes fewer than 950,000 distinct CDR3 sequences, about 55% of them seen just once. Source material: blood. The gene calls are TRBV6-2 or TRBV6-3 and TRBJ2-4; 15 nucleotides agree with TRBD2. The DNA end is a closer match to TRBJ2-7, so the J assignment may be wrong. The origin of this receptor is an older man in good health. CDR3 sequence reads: CASRTGTSGRHEQYF. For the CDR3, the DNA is TGTGCCAGCAGAACCGGGACTAGCGGGAGGCACGAGCAGTACTTC.